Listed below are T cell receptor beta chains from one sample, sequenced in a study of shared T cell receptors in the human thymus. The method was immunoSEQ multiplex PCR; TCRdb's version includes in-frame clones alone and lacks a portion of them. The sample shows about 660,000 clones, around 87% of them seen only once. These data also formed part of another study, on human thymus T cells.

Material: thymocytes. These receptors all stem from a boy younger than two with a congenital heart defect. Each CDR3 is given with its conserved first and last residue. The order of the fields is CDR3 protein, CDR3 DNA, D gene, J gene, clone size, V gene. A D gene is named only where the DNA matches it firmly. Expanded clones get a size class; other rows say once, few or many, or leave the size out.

CDR3aa: CSVDPGQGPSEETQYF
CDR3nt: TGCAGCGTTGACCCGGGACAGGGGCCCTCGGAAGAGACCCAGTACTTC
d_gene: TRBD1
j_gene: TRBJ2-5
abundance: once
v_gene: TRBV29-1

CDR3aa: CASSQGQGAMEAFF
CDR3nt: TGTGCCAGCAGCCAGGGACAGGGGGCAATGGAAGCTTTCTTT
d_gene: TRBD1
j_gene: TRBJ1-1
abundance: -
v_gene: TRBV14

CDR3aa: CASSLRQGSYNSPLHF
CDR3nt: TGTGCCAGCAGCCTCAGACAGGGATCCTATAATTCACCCCTCCACTTT
d_gene: TRBD1
j_gene: TRBJ1-6
abundance: -
v_gene: TRBV11-2

CDR3aa: CASSKVSSDETQYF
CDR3nt: TGTGCCAGCAGCAAGGTAAGTAGCGACGAGACCCAGTACTTC
d_gene: -
j_gene: TRBJ2-5
abundance: -
v_gene: TRBV21-1

CDR3aa: CSVKGEGTSGRASHEQFF
CDR3nt: TGCAGCGTCAAGGGAGAGGGGACTAGCGGGAGGGCCTCCCATGAGCAGTTCTTC
d_gene: TRBD2
j_gene: TRBJ2-1
abundance: -
v_gene: TRBV29-1

CDR3aa: CASNSGTGHTGELFF
CDR3nt: TGCGCCAGCAACTCCGGGACAGGGCACACCGGGGAGCTGTTTTTT
d_gene: TRBD1
j_gene: TRBJ2-2
abundance: -
v_gene: TRBV5-1

CDR3aa: CASSPVRGFDTQYF
CDR3nt: TGTGCCAGCAGCCCAGTCCGAGGGTTTGATACGCAGTATTTT
d_gene: -
j_gene: TRBJ2-3
abundance: -
v_gene: TRBV5-8

CDR3aa: CASSQLSAYEQYF
CDR3nt: TGTGCCAGCAGCCAATTGTCAGCCTACGAGCAGTACTTC
d_gene: -
j_gene: TRBJ2-7
abundance: once
v_gene: TRBV14

CDR3aa: CASSPVGLGSPLHF
CDR3nt: -
d_gene: -
j_gene: TRBJ1-6
abundance: -
v_gene: TRBV18

CDR3aa: CASSQGGVAGRWEQFF
CDR3nt: TGCGCCAGCAGCCAAGGGGGGGTAGCGGGACGATGGGAGCAGTTCTTC
d_gene: TRBD2
j_gene: TRBJ2-1
abundance: -
v_gene: TRBV4-3

CDR3aa: CASSCIGTGSGEQYF
CDR3nt: TGCGCCAGCAGCTGCATAGGGACAGGGTCGGGTGAGCAGTACTTC
d_gene: TRBD1
j_gene: TRBJ2-7
abundance: -
v_gene: TRBV5-1

CDR3aa: CAWQPSGGFNEQFF
CDR3nt: TGTGCCTGGCAACCTAGCGGGGGGTTCAATGAGCAGTTCTTC
d_gene: TRBD2
j_gene: TRBJ2-1
abundance: -
v_gene: TRBV30

CDR3aa: CASSISLQRGPGEPQHF
CDR3nt: TGTGCCAGTAGTATTTCCCTCCAGCGAGGGCCAGGTGAGCCCCAGCATTTT
d_gene: -
j_gene: TRBJ1-5
abundance: -
v_gene: TRBV19

CDR3aa: CASGDHGTLPYEQYF
CDR3nt: TGTGCCAGCGGCGACCACGGGACACTACCCTACGAGCAGTACTTC
d_gene: -
j_gene: TRBJ2-7
abundance: once
v_gene: TRBV6-1

CDR3aa: CASSAPGTAYEQYF
CDR3nt: TGTGCCAGCAGCGCTCCCGGGACAGCTTACGAGCAGTACTTC
d_gene: TRBD1
j_gene: TRBJ2-7
abundance: -
v_gene: TRBV28

CDR3aa: CASSEDFSSYNEQFF
CDR3nt: TGTGCCAGCAGTGAAGACTTTAGCTCCTACAATGAGCAGTTCTTC
d_gene: -
j_gene: TRBJ2-1
abundance: once
v_gene: TRBV2

CDR3aa: CASSILGASEQYF
CDR3nt: TGTGCCAGTAGTATACTGGGGGCGAGCGAGCAGTACTTC
d_gene: -
j_gene: TRBJ2-7
abundance: once
v_gene: TRBV19

CDR3aa: CASRFSSGRMTDTQYF
CDR3nt: TGTGCCAGCAGATTCTCTAGCGGGAGGATGACAGATACGCAGTATTTT
d_gene: TRBD2
j_gene: TRBJ2-3
abundance: -
v_gene: TRBV27

CDR3aa: CASREQGDNQPQHF
CDR3nt: TGTGCCAGCAGGGAACAGGGCGACAATCAGCCCCAGCATTTT
d_gene: -
j_gene: TRBJ1-5
abundance: once
v_gene: TRBV6-5

CDR3aa: CASSPLPGFTDTQYF
CDR3nt: TGTGCCAGCTCACCACTTCCCGGGTTCACAGATACGCAGTATTTT
d_gene: -
j_gene: TRBJ2-3
abundance: few
v_gene: TRBV18

CDR3aa: CASSEVRQSYEQYF
CDR3nt: TGTGCCAGCAGTGAAGTGAGACAGTCCTACGAGCAGTACTTC
d_gene: -
j_gene: TRBJ2-7
abundance: -
v_gene: TRBV6-1

CDR3aa: CASSYGQSYEQYF
CDR3nt: TGTGCCAGCAGTTACGGACAGTCCTACGAGCAGTACTTC
d_gene: -
j_gene: TRBJ2-7
abundance: -
v_gene: TRBV7-2

CDR3aa: CASSYSTVNTEAFF
CDR3nt: TGTGCCAGCAGTTACTCGACAGTGAACACTGAAGCTTTCTTT
d_gene: -
j_gene: TRBJ1-1
abundance: once
v_gene: TRBV6-6

CDR3aa: CASSQFLSPMDRTYF
CDR3nt: TGCGCCAGCAGCCAATTTCTCAGCCCAATGGACAGGACGTACTTC
d_gene: TRBD1
j_gene: TRBJ2-7
abundance: -
v_gene: TRBV4-1